This is a list of T cell receptor beta chains from one sample in a study of T cells in Graves' hyperthyroidism and ophthalmopathy. TCRdb re-called the multiplex PCR reads with MiXCR, one entry per CDR3 protein. The data hold about 270,000 distinct CDR3 sequences, with about 20% observed a single time. Sequenced material: blood. These receptors were obtained from a man aged 25 to 40 with Graves' ophthalmopathy. Each CDR3 is given with its conserved first and last residue. A D gene is named only where the DNA matches it firmly.

>TRBV15|.|TRBJ2-7
CAITRGNRYEQYF
>TRBV9|.|TRBJ1-3
CASSPTSVGGSTIYF
>TRBV6-1|.|TRBJ2-7
CASSVDSSYEQYF
>TRBV28|.|TRBJ2-5
CASSAPGFQETQYF
>TRBV30|TRBD1|TRBJ1-3
CAWSPTGTTIYF
>TRBV7-2|.|TRBJ2-5
CASSFQGGGGETQYF
>TRBV2|.|TRBJ2-5
CASSPSAVVETQYF
>TRBV6-5|TRBD2|TRBJ2-1
CASSYSLSGKTRVNEQFF
>TRBV28|.|TRBJ2-5
CASSLYDHETQYF
>TRBV28|TRBD1|TRBJ1-1
CASRAGQGPTEAFF